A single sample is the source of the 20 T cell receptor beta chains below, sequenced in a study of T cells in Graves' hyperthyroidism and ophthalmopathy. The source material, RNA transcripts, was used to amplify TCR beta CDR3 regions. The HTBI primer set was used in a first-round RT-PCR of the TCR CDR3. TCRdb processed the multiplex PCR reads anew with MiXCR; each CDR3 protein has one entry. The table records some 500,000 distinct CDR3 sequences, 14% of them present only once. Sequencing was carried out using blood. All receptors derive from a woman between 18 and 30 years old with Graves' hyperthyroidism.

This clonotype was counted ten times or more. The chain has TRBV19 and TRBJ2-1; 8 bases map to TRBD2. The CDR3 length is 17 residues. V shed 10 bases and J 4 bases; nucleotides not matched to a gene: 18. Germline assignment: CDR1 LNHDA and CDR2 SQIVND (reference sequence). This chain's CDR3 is CATKAGVGSGGYNEQFF. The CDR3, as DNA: TGTGCCACTAAGGCGGGGGTCGGGAGCGGGGGTTACAATGAGCAGTTCTTC.

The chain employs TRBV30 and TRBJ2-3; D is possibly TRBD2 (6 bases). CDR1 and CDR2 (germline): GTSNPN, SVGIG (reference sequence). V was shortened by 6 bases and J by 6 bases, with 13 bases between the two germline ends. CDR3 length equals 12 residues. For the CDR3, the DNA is TGTGCCTGTAACGGGGGTGGTGATACGCAGTATTTT. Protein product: CACNGGGDTQYF.

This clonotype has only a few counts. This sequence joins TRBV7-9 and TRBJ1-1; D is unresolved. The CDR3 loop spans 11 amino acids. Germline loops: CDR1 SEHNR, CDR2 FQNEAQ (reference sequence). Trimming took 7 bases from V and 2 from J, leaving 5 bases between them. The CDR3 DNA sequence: TGTGCCAGCATCTCCAACACTGAAGCTTTCTTT. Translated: CASISNTEAFF.

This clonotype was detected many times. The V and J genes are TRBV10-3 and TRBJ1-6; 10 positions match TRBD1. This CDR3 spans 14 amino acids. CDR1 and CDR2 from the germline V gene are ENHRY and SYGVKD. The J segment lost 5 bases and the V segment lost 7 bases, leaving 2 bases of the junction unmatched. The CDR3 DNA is TGTGCCATCACCGGGACAGGGGATAATTCACCCCTCCACTTT. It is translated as CAITGTGDNSPLHF.

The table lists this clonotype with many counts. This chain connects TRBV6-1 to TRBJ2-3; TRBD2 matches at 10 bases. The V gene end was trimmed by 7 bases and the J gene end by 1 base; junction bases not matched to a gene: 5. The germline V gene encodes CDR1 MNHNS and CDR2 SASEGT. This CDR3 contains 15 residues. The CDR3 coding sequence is TGTGCCAGCAAAAGCGGGAGGGTGCGCACAGATACGCAGTATTTT. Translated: CASKSGRVRTDTQYF.

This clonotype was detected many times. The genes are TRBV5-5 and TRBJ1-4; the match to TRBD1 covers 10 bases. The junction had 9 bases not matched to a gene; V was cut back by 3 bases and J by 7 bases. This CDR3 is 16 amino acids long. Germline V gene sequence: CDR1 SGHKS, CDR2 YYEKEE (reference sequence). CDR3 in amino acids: CASSSLTGTGVEKLFF. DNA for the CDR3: TGTGCCAGCAGCTCCCTAACCGGGACAGGGGTTGAAAAACTGTTTTTT.

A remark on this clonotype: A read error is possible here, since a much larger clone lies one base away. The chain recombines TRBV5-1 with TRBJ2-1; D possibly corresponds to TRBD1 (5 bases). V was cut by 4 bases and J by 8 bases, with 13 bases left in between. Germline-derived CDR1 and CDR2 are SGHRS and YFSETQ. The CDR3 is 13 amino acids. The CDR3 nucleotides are TGCGCCAGCAGCATCGGACAAAGCGATGAGCAGTTCTTC. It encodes CASSIGQSDEQFF.

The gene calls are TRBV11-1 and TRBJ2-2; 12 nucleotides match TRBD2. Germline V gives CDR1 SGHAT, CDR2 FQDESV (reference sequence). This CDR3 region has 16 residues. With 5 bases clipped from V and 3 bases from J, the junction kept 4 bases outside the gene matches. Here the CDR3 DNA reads TGTGCCAGCAGCCCAGGGACTAGCGGGTACACCGGGGAGCTGTTTTTT. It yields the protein CASSPGTSGYTGELFF.

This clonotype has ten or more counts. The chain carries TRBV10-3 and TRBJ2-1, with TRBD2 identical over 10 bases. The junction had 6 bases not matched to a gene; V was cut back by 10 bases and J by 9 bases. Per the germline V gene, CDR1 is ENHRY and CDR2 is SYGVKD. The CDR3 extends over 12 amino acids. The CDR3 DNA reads TGTGCCACCGAGCGGGAGGGGGGTGAGCAGTTCTTC. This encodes CATEREGGEQFF.

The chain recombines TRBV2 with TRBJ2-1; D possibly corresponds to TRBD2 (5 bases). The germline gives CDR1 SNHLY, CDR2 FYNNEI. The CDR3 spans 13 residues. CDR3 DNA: TGTGTGAGCAGTGAGGGCGACGAGGATGAGCAGTTCTTC. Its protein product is CVSSEGDEDEQFF.

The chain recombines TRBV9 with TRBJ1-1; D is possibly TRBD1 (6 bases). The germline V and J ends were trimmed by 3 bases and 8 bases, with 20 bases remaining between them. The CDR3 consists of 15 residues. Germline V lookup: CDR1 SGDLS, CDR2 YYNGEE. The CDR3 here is CASSARGEGVGEAFF. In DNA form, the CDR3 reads TGTGCCAGCAGCGCCCGCGGCGAGGGGGTGGGCGAAGCTTTCTTT.

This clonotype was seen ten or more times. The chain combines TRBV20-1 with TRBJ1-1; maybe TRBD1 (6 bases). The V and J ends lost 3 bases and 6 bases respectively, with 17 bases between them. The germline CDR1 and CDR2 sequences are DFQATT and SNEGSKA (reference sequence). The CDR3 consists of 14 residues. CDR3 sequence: CSARRGGERPEAFF. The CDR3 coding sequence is TGCAGTGCTAGGAGGGGGGGGGAAAGGCCTGAAGCTTTCTTT.

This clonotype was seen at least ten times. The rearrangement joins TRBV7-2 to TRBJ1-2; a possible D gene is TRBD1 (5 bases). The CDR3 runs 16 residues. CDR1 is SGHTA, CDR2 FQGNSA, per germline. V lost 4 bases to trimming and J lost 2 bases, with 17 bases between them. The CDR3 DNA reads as TGTGCCAGCAGCTCTATCCGGGGGGTGGGAAACTATGGCTACACCTTC. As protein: CASSSIRGVGNYGYTF.

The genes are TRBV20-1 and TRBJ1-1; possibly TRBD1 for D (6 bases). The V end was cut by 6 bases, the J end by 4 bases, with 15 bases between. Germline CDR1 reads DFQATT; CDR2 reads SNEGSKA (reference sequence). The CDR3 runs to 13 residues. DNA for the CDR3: TGCAGTGCAGGGGGGGGAGTAGGCACTGAAGCTTTCTTT. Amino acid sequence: CSAGGGVGTEAFF.

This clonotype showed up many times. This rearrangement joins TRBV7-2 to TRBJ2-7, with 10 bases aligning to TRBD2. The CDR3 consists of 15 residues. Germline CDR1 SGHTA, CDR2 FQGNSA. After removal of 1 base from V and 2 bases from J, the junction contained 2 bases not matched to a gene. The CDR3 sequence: CASSLGLAGAYEQYV. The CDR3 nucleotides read TGTGCCAGCAGCTTAGGGCTAGCGGGAGCCTACGAGCAGTACGTC.

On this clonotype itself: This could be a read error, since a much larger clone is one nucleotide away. CDR3 coding DNA: TGTGCCCGCAGTGCCGGGGGCGGGAGAGGGGGGGAGCAGTTCTTC. It translates to CARSAGGGRGGEQFF. The chain joins TRBV2 to TRBJ2-1; D perhaps matches TRBD2 (7 bases). Per germline, CDR1 SNHLY and CDR2 FYNNEI. This CDR3 is built from 15 residues. Full variable domain (outside the CDR3, taken from reference TRBV2 and TRBJ2-1): EPEVTQTPSHQVTQMGQEVILRCVPISNHLYFYWYRQILGQKVEFLVSFYNNEISEKSEIFDDQFSVERPDGSNFTLKIRSTKLEDSAMYFCARSAGGGRGGEQFFGPGTRLTVL.

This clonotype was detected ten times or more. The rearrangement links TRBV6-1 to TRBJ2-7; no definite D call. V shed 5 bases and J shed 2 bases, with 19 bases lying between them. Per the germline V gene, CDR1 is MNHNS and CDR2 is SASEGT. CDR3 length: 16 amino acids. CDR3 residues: CASSYGNLRSTYEQYV. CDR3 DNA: TGTGCCAGCAGTTACGGCAACCTTAGAAGTACCTACGAGCAGTACGTC.

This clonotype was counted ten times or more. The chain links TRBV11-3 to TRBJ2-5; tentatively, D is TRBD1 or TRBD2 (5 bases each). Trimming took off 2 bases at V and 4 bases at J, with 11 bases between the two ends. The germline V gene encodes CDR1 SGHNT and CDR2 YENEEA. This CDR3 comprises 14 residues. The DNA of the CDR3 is TGTGCCAGCAGCTTATGGGCAGGGAGAGAGACCCAGTACTTC. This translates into CASSLWAGRETQYF.

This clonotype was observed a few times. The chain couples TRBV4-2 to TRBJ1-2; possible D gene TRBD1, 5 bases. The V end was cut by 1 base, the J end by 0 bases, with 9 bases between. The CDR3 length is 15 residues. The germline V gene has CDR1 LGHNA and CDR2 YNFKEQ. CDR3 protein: CASSQGTGANYGYTF. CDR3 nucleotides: TGTGCCAGCAGCCAAGGAACAGGAGCTAACTATGGCTACACCTTC.

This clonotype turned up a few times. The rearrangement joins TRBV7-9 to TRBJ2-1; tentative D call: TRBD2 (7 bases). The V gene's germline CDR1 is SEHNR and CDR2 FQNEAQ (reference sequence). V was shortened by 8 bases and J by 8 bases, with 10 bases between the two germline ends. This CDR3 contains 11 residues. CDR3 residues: CASGGADEQFF. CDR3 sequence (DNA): TGTGCCAGCGGGGGGGCGGATGAGCAGTTCTTC.